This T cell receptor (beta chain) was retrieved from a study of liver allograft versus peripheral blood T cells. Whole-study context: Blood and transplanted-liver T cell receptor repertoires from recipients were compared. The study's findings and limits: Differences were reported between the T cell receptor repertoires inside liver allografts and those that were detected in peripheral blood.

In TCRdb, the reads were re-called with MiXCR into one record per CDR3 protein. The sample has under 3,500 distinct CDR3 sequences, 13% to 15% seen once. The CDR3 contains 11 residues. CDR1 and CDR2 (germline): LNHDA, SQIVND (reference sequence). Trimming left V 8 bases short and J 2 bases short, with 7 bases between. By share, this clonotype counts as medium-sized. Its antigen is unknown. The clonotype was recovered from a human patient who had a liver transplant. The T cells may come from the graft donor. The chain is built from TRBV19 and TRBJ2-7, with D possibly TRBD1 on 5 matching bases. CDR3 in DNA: TGTGCCAGTGGGGCGGCCTACGAGCAGTACTTC. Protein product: CASGAAYEQYF.